Shown below are 10 T cell receptor beta chains from a single sample sequenced in a study of Ad26.COV2.S vaccination and SARS-CoV-2 variants. Some clones are missing from TCRdb's copy, which holds only in-frame ones; the method was immunoSEQ multiplex PCR. This repertoire shows fewer than 500,000 clones, 89% found once; its top ten account for 2.5% to 3%. Stated treatment: roughly 20 received Ad26.COV2.S at low or high dose, single or two shots; roughly five received placebo; per-sample allocation not given. Sampling took place 63 days after the first vaccine or placebo injection. This specimen consisted of peripheral blood, obtained in a trial of Ad26.COV2.S vaccine versus placebo. The receptors shown here come from a person between 18 and 59 years old who received the Ad26.COV2.S COVID-19 vaccine or a placebo.

The chain combines TRBV19 with TRBJ1-1; maybe TRBD1 (5 bases). The CDR3 has 14 amino acids. Germline V gives CDR1 LNHDA, CDR2 SQIVND (reference sequence). Trimming removed 6 bases at V and 8 bases at J, with 19 bases between. CDR3: CASSDLSGGVEAFF. DNA for the CDR3: TGTGCCAGTAGCGATCTCAGCGGAGGGGTAGAAGCTTTCTTT.

This chain links TRBV20-1 with TRBJ2-7; D ambiguous. In germline, CDR1 is DFQATT, CDR2 SNEGSKA (reference sequence). The CDR3 runs to 12 residues. Between the trimmed V and J ends, which lost 3 bases and 3 bases, there was a span of 9 bases. The CDR3 DNA reads TGCAGTGCTAGTGGCCCGATCTACGAGCAGTACTTC. It codes for CSASGPIYEQYF.

V usage is TRBV29-1 and J usage is TRBJ1-6, with no clear D. CDR3 length: 15 amino acids. V shed 6 bases and J shed 0 bases, with 12 bases lying between them. Germline CDR1 and CDR2: SQVTM and ANQGSEA. The CDR3 sequence is CSVRTDSSYNSPLHF. CDR3 DNA sequence: TGCAGCGTACGGACGGATAGCTCCTATAATTCACCCCTCCACTTT.

The V gene is TRBV3-1 (or the pseudogene TRBV3-2), the J gene TRBJ1-4, with D unresolved. The CDR3 contains 12 residues. With 5 bases removed from V and 8 bases from J, the gap between germline ends came to 9 bases. CDR1 LGHDT and CDR2 YNNKEL come from the germline V gene (reference sequence). DNA of the CDR3: TGTGCCAGCAGCAATAATATGGAAAAACTGTTTTTT. Amino acid sequence: CASSNNMEKLFF.

The V gene is TRBV5-1, the J gene TRBJ1-2; tentatively, D is TRBD1 (5 bases). The V and J ends lost 4 bases and 1 base respectively, with 8 bases between them. The CDR3 consists of 13 residues. Germline CDR1 is SGHRS and CDR2 is YFSETQ. The CDR3, as DNA: TGCGCCAGCAGCATCAGGGATAACTATGGCTACACCTTC. This encodes CASSIRDNYGYTF.

To note about this clone: The conserved phenylalanine or tryptophan is not found at the CDR3 terminus, so this likely reflects a read error. It is unclear where the CDR3 begins or ends on the DNA, so no DNA is shown, and the CDR3 is as TCRdb lists it. The rearrangement joins TRBV6-5 to TRBJ1-5; the tabulated D call, TRBD1, remains unverified against the DNA. Per germline, CDR1 MNHEY and CDR2 SVGAGI. The CDR3 adds up to 12 amino acids, both ends counted. Here the CDR3 reads CASGQALASPEL.

The rearrangement links TRBV2 to TRBJ1-1; TRBD1 matches at 9 bases. Looked up from germline, CDR1 is SNHLY and CDR2 is FYNNEI. This CDR3 region has 13 residues. Trimming took 8 bases from V and 1 from J; bases not matched to a gene: 2. DNA for the CDR3: TGTGCCAGCGGGACAGGGTGGAACACTGAAGCTTTCTTT. It encodes CASGTGWNTEAFF.

This clone has just one count. The chain couples TRBV18 to TRBJ2-7; 10 positions match TRBD1. The J segment lost 0 bases and the V segment lost 3 bases, leaving 5 bases of the junction unmatched. The CDR3 is made up of 16 amino acids. Germline lookup yields CDR1 KGHSH and CDR2 LQKENI. The CDR3 coding sequence is TGTGCCAGCTCACCCTTGACAGGGGGCGTCTCCTACGAGCAGTACTTC. Residues: CASSPLTGGVSYEQYF.

The chain links TRBV30 to TRBJ1-5; 8 bases map to TRBD1. Per the germline V gene, CDR1 is GTSNPN and CDR2 is SVGIG (reference sequence). This CDR3 has 13 amino acids. V lost 0 bases, J lost 6 bases, and 1 base stayed unmatched. In DNA, the CDR3 is TGTGCCTGGAGTGTAGACAGGGGTCAGCCCCAGCATTTT. The encoded protein is CAWSVDRGQPQHF.

The V call is TRBV4-3, the J call TRBJ1-5; the D is unclear. In germline, CDR1 is LGHNA, CDR2 YSLEER. Trimming pared 1 base from V and 11 bases from J, leaving 12 bases between. This CDR3 comprises 13 residues. DNA of the CDR3: TGCGCCAGCAGCCAAGCGGGCGGCGTGTCCCAGCATTTT. Translated, it gives CASSQAGGVSQHF.